The T cell receptor beta chain under discussion was sequenced for a study of blood T cell repertoires in COVID-19. Study-wide background: Samples representing acute and convalescent COVID-19 were sourced from the United States, Italy and Spain.

The CDR3 contains 14 residues. The V and J ends lost 2 bases and 4 bases respectively, with 11 bases between them. Germline CDR1 and CDR2: LNHDA and SQIVND (reference sequence). The data were produced by immunoSEQ multiplex PCR, yet TCRdb's version contains in-frame clones alone and is incomplete. Here the sample spans 350,000 to 400,000 clones, around 87% being singletons. This clone appeared once. This TCR came from a man aged 18 to 35 with active or convalescent COVID-19. Sequencing was carried out using peripheral blood. The J gene is TRBJ1-1, the V gene TRBV19; weak D call: TRBD1 (6 bases). CDR3 sequence: CASSIPQGLTEAFF. DNA for the CDR3: TGTGCCAGTAGTATACCCCAGGGGCTCACTGAAGCTTTCTTT.